A selection of T cell receptor beta chains follows, all from one sample in a study of cytomegalovirus exposure and HLA in healthy donors. Clones were sequenced by immunoSEQ multiplex PCR, and TCRdb holds only the in-frame ones, with some missing. The sample shows 150,000 to 200,000 clones, about 80% of them seen only once. Sequenced input: PBMCs. The receptors come from a woman aged 25 to 39 in good health and CMV-seropositive. The conserved cysteine and the conserved F or W are not part of the CDR3 here. Fields, in order: J gene, V gene, clone size, CDR3 length, CDR3 protein. Not every row has a clone size; where given, it reads once, few, many or a size class.

J gene: TRBJ2-5; V gene: TRBV10-3; clone size: NA; CDR3 length: 13; CDR3 protein: AIRGTSGTVETQY
J gene: TRBJ2-3; V gene: TRBV4-1; clone size: NA; CDR3 length: 14; CDR3 protein: ASSQGGASPMDTQY
J gene: TRBJ2-7; V gene: TRBV21-1; clone size: NA; CDR3 length: 13; CDR3 protein: ASSNLAGGIYEQY
J gene: TRBJ2-1; V gene: TRBV5-6; clone size: NA; CDR3 length: 11; CDR3 protein: ASSWGGWDEQF
J gene: TRBJ2-3; V gene: TRBV7-9; clone size: few; CDR3 length: 16; CDR3 protein: ASSGTGQGSRGTDTQY
J gene: TRBJ2-5; V gene: TRBV9; clone size: NA; CDR3 length: 12; CDR3 protein: ASSVAGGAETQY
J gene: TRBJ2-5; V gene: TRBV5-1; clone size: NA; CDR3 length: 15; CDR3 protein: ASSLGGSTSAKETQY
J gene: TRBJ2-7; V gene: TRBV18; clone size: NA; CDR3 length: 12; CDR3 protein: ASSPPSGSNEQY
J gene: TRBJ2-5; V gene: TRBV28; clone size: NA; CDR3 length: 9; CDR3 protein: ASSPRGSKY
J gene: TRBJ1-1; V gene: TRBV27; clone size: NA; CDR3 length: 10; CDR3 protein: ASSSGGAEAF
J gene: TRBJ2-5; V gene: TRBV4-2; clone size: once; CDR3 length: 11; CDR3 protein: ASSHLNAETQY
J gene: TRBJ2-1; V gene: TRBV6-5; clone size: NA; CDR3 length: 11; CDR3 protein: ASSSWPGNEQF
J gene: TRBJ2-5; V gene: TRBV28; clone size: NA; CDR3 length: 11; CDR3 protein: ASRETVIETQY
J gene: TRBJ2-1; V gene: TRBV7-3; clone size: few; CDR3 length: 13; CDR3 protein: ASSLTGGLNNEQF
J gene: TRBJ2-7; V gene: TRBV7-6; clone size: NA; CDR3 length: 12; CDR3 protein: ASSYGQGGYEQY
J gene: TRBJ2-5; V gene: TRBV6-5; clone size: NA; CDR3 length: 14; CDR3 protein: ASSSVRDYPQETQY
J gene: TRBJ1-5; V gene: TRBV27; clone size: NA; CDR3 length: 12; CDR3 protein: ASSRFASNQPQH
J gene: TRBJ2-6; V gene: TRBV15; clone size: few; CDR3 length: 14; CDR3 protein: ATSRDLSSGANVLT
J gene: TRBJ2-1; V gene: TRBV12-5; clone size: NA; CDR3 length: 12; CDR3 protein: ASGSGQGLNEQF
J gene: TRBJ1-4; V gene: TRBV27; clone size: NA; CDR3 length: 12; CDR3 protein: ASSFTGGGEKLF
J gene: TRBJ2-3; V gene: TRBV11-3; clone size: few; CDR3 length: 14; CDR3 protein: ASSSTLAGVTDTQY
J gene: TRBJ2-3; V gene: TRBV28; clone size: NA; CDR3 length: 12; CDR3 protein: AGQTGSGTDTQY
J gene: TRBJ2-1; V gene: TRBV4-2; clone size: NA; CDR3 length: 14; CDR3 protein: ASSQWTGTRYNEQF
J gene: TRBJ2-3; V gene: TRBV11-3; clone size: NA; CDR3 length: 11; CDR3 protein: ASSFSSTDTQY
J gene: TRBJ2-1; V gene: TRBV6-5; clone size: NA; CDR3 length: 14; CDR3 protein: ASSYSWEGRYNEQF
J gene: TRBJ2-5; V gene: TRBV9; clone size: NA; CDR3 length: 13; CDR3 protein: ASSVATTSSGTQY
J gene: TRBJ2-7; V gene: TRBV29-1; clone size: NA; CDR3 length: 9; CDR3 protein: SVRETAEQY
J gene: TRBJ1-3; V gene: TRBV4-3; clone size: NA; CDR3 length: 17; CDR3 protein: ASSQDPAGQGAFGNTIY
J gene: TRBJ2-5; V gene: TRBV11-2; clone size: NA; CDR3 length: 11; CDR3 protein: ASSLETEETQY
J gene: TRBJ2-7; V gene: TRBV27; clone size: NA; CDR3 length: 14; CDR3 protein: ASSSFPEEASYEQY
J gene: TRBJ2-1; V gene: TRBV5-1; clone size: few; CDR3 length: 13; CDR3 protein: ASSPGHSSSGEQF
J gene: TRBJ2-3; V gene: TRBV10-3; clone size: NA; CDR3 length: 12; CDR3 protein: AISAGVDTDTQY
J gene: TRBJ1-5; V gene: TRBV28; clone size: NA; CDR3 length: 15; CDR3 protein: ASSIRDLSAHNQPQH
J gene: TRBJ2-7; V gene: TRBV5-8; clone size: NA; CDR3 length: 12; CDR3 protein: ASSLGRGPYEQY
J gene: TRBJ2-5; V gene: TRBV18; clone size: NA; CDR3 length: 15; CDR3 protein: ASSPRAGQGNIETQY
J gene: TRBJ1-5; V gene: TRBV2; clone size: NA; CDR3 length: 13; CDR3 protein: ASKQGSGWNQPQH
J gene: TRBJ1-4; V gene: TRBV19; clone size: NA; CDR3 length: 12; CDR3 protein: ASSTGQGTEKLF
J gene: TRBJ2-5; V gene: TRBV7-9; clone size: NA; CDR3 length: 13; CDR3 protein: ASSPGNRGQETQY
J gene: TRBJ2-2; V gene: TRBV2; clone size: few; CDR3 length: 12; CDR3 protein: ASNLAVNTGELF
J gene: TRBJ2-1; V gene: TRBV4-2; clone size: NA; CDR3 length: 15; CDR3 protein: ASSQDLTSGRRNEQF
J gene: TRBJ1-3; V gene: TRBV7-2; clone size: few; CDR3 length: 13; CDR3 protein: ASSLDQGSGNTIY
J gene: TRBJ1-1; V gene: TRBV11-3; clone size: once; CDR3 length: 15; CDR3 protein: ASSLEVGRGEITEAF
J gene: TRBJ2-1; V gene: TRBV11-3; clone size: few; CDR3 length: 12; CDR3 protein: ASSLAGVQNEQF
J gene: TRBJ2-7; V gene: TRBV7-2; clone size: few; CDR3 length: 13; CDR3 protein: ASRMSGRAVGEQY
J gene: TRBJ2-1; V gene: TRBV10-2; clone size: NA; CDR3 length: 13; CDR3 protein: ASSELGQGGGEQF
J gene: TRBJ2-3; V gene: TRBV5-1; clone size: few; CDR3 length: 12; CDR3 protein: ASSLGQATDTQY
J gene: TRBJ2-3; V gene: TRBV9; clone size: NA; CDR3 length: 13; CDR3 protein: ASSPQNSGTDTQY
J gene: TRBJ2-7; V gene: TRBV6-5; clone size: NA; CDR3 length: 11; CDR3 protein: ASKGTISYEQY
J gene: TRBJ1-1; V gene: TRBV25-1; clone size: few; CDR3 length: 12; CDR3 protein: ASSDYGVSTEAF
J gene: TRBJ2-5; V gene: TRBV19; clone size: NA; CDR3 length: 14; CDR3 protein: ASSKLAGGPRETQY
J gene: TRBJ2-1; V gene: TRBV9; clone size: NA; CDR3 length: 16; CDR3 protein: ASSVGGLAGVSRNEQF
J gene: TRBJ2-1; V gene: TRBV11-1; clone size: NA; CDR3 length: 12; CDR3 protein: ASSLAGAYNEQF
J gene: TRBJ2-1; V gene: TRBV7-9; clone size: NA; CDR3 length: 11; CDR3 protein: AGRLASYNEQF